This passage covers 4 T cell receptor beta chains from one sample sequenced in a study of tumor-infiltrating lymphocytes in primary liver carcinoma. The input was 450 to 500 ng total RNA; TCR beta cDNA was made from it with a constant-region primer. A slightly modified ARM-PCR protocol with three nested multiplex PCR rounds produced these TCR beta libraries. Researchers ran the first two PCR rounds for roughly 11 cycles each with TRBV1-TRBV30 forward primers and a C-beta reverse primer. TCRdb independently ran MiXCR on the multiplex PCR reads; one entry per CDR3 protein. The top ten hold approximately 52% of the sample, which has tens of thousands of distinct CDR3 sequences, about three quarters seen once. Unsorted bulk tissue, roughly 20-32 mg of it, served as the source for co-extraction of RNA and DNA. The sequenced material came from liver tumor tissue from sampling region 2. Subset in this sample: tumor region T2, inferior pole. All receptors derive from a man aged 40-49 years with primary liver carcinoma and hepatitis B virus infection.

This clonotype showed up just once. An end of the junction differs from the germline gene, which may be a read error. The chain employs TRBV7-9 and TRBJ2-1, with D maybe TRBD1 (6 bases). The CDR3 is 17 residues long. Germline V CDR1 and CDR2: SEHNR, FQNEAQ (reference sequence). CDR3 region: CVSSLPYQGPKTVEQFF. CDR3 coding DNA: TGTGTCAGCAGCTTACCATATCAGGGGCCTAAAACAGTTGAGCAGTTCTTC.

V is TRBV29-1 and J is TRBJ2-1; D unresolved. V was pared by 6 bases and J by 9 bases, with 12 bases between. Per the germline V gene, CDR1 is SQVTM and CDR2 is ANQGSEA. There are 11 residues in the CDR3. The CDR3, as DNA: TGCAGCGTGACCCCCGGTAGTGAGCAGTTCTTC. Translation gives CSVTPGSEQFF.

Turning to this clonotype: The CDR3 end shows no conserved phenylalanine or tryptophan, and so a read error is likely. The CDR3 bases are TGTACCAGCTGCAAGACTCCAGGAGGAACAAATGAAGAACTGTTTTTG. It codes for CTSCKTPGGTNEELFL. This chain uses TRBV11-2 with TRBJ1-4; D gene ambiguous. This CDR3 has 16 residues. Per germline, CDR1 SGHAT and CDR2 FQNNGV.

About this clonotype: One end of the junction fails to match germline, which may point to a read error. The rearrangement links TRBV28 to TRBJ2-7; TRBD2 is a possible D gene (6 bases). Germline assignment: CDR1 MDHEN and CDR2 SYDVKM. CDR3 length: 16 residues. The chain's CDR3 is CVSSLGVASEMREQYF. CDR3 sequence (DNA): TGTGTCAGCAGTTTAGGGGTGGCTAGCGAGATGCGCGAGCAGTACTTC.